What follows are 14 T cell receptor beta chains derived from one specimen sequenced in a study of shared clonotypes between healthy human individuals. The protocol was immunoSEQ multiplex PCR, while the TCRdb copy is restricted to in-frame clones and leaves out a portion. Of a few hundred thousand clones in the sample, 74% were seen once. The sample consisted of memory CD4+ T cells sorted from blood. As to subset: CD45RA-negative fraction. The receptors stem from a young man in good health.

The genes are TRBV14 and TRBJ2-7; D possibly matches TRBD1 or TRBD2 (6 bases each). The CDR3 is 14 residues long. V was pared by 5 bases and J by 7 bases, with 18 bases between. CDR1 is SGHDN and CDR2 is FVKESK in the germline V gene. DNA for the CDR3: TGTGCCAGCAGCTACGGAAGGGGGGTAGGGGAGCAGTACTTC. This gives the protein CASSYGRGVGEQYF.

V gene TRBV7-2 combines with J gene TRBJ1-1; D is unresolved. The CDR3 contains 16 residues. The V gene lost 4 bases and the J gene lost 5 bases, with 20 bases spanning the gap. Germline CDR1 is SGHTA and CDR2 is FQGNSA. The CDR3 loop is CASSSRGWSIGTEAFF. The CDR3 bases are TGTGCCAGCAGCTCCCGAGGGTGGAGTATAGGGACTGAAGCTTTCTTT.

J is TRBJ2-7 and V is TRBV7-2, with 10 nucleotides matching TRBD2. J lost 3 bases, V lost 3 bases, and 5 bases had no gene match. CDR1 SGHTA and CDR2 FQGNSA come from the germline V gene. The CDR3 totals 15 residues. The CDR3 DNA reads as TGTGCCAGCAGCTTCCCGGGACTAGCGAACTACGAGCAGTACTTC. Residues: CASSFPGLANYEQYF.

V usage is TRBV7-2 and J usage is TRBJ2-5; 8 bases match TRBD1. Germline V CDR1 and CDR2: SGHTA, FQGNSA. Losses at the gene ends were 5 bases for V and 5 bases for J; bases not matched to a gene: 4. The CDR3 contains 13 residues. CDR3 sequence: CASSTNRGETQYF. The CDR3 coding sequence is TGTGCCAGCAGCACCAACAGGGGGGAGACCCAGTACTTC.

The CDR3 region is CASSVSSRGGSNQPQHF. The CDR3 DNA is TGTGCCAGTAGCGTATCCAGCAGGGGGGGATCCAATCAGCCCCAGCATTTT. This chain links TRBV19 with TRBJ1-5, with 7 positions matching TRBD1. With V trimmed by 6 bases and J by 3 bases, 14 bases remained unmatched. Germline V gene sequence: CDR1 LNHDA, CDR2 SQIVND (reference sequence). CDR3 length equals 17 residues. Full variable domain (missing parts from reference TRBV19 and TRBJ1-5): DGGITQSPKYLFRKEGQNVTLSCEQNLNHDAMYWYRQDPGQGLRLIYYSQIVNDFQKGDIAEGYSVSREKKESFPLTVTSAQKNPTAFYLCASSVSSRGGSNQPQHFGDGTRLSIL.

V and J are TRBV6-1 and TRBJ1-4; D perhaps matches TRBD1 (5 bases). V lost 2 bases to trimming and J lost 4 bases, with 11 bases between them. This CDR3 is built from 15 residues. CDR1 and CDR2 from the germline V gene are MNHNS and SASEGT. The CDR3 nucleotides read TGTGCCAGCAGTGAATTAGGAGGACATAATGAAAAACTGTTTTTT. Its protein product is CASSELGGHNEKLFF.

V usage is TRBV7-9 and J usage is TRBJ2-1; D ambiguous. Trimming stripped 3 bases from V and 7 bases from J, with 13 bases between. This CDR3 has 14 residues. The germline V gene has CDR1 SEHNR and CDR2 FQNEAQ (reference sequence). CDR3 loop: CASSFEEVGNEQFF. The CDR3 DNA is TGTGCCAGCAGCTTCGAAGAAGTGGGGAATGAGCAGTTCTTC.

The V call is TRBV2, the J call TRBJ1-2; unclear D gene. CDR1 is SNHLY and CDR2 is FYNNEI in the germline V gene. V shed 3 bases and J shed 2 bases, with 7 bases lying between them. CDR3 length equals 13 residues. The DNA of the CDR3 is TGTGCCAGCAGTGACAGCATGAACTATGGCTACACCTTC. It codes for CASSDSMNYGYTF. Full variable domain (outside the CDR3, taken from reference TRBV2 and TRBJ1-2): EPEVTQTPSHQVTQMGQEVILRCVPISNHLYFYWYRQILGQKVEFLVSFYNNEISEKSEIFDDQFSVERPDGSNFTLKIRSTKLEDSAMYFCASSDSMNYGYTFGSGTRLTVV.

The chain couples TRBV5-5 to TRBJ2-7; D is tentatively TRBD1 or TRBD2 (7 bases each). V dropped 4 bases and J dropped 3 bases, with 20 bases sitting between them. Per germline, CDR1 SGHKS and CDR2 YYEKEE (reference sequence). This CDR3 is 16 amino acids long. The CDR3 DNA reads TGTGCCAGCAGCGCAAGCCCCCAGGGGGGGCTCTACGAGCAGTACTTC. Residues: CASSASPQGGLYEQYF.

This clone was seen only once. The chain has TRBV30 and TRBJ2-1; D perhaps matches TRBD2 (6 bases). Germline V gene data show CDR1 as GTSNPN and CDR2 as SVGIG (reference sequence). V lost 4 bases and J lost 3, with 13 bases in between. This CDR3 region has 14 residues. The CDR3 coding sequence is TGTGCCTGGACACTAGCAGATATCTACAATGAGCAGTTCTTC. Its protein is CAWTLADIYNEQFF.

The chain links TRBV7-2 to TRBJ1-2; D gene unclear. Trimming cost V 3 bases and J 5 bases, with 10 bases left between them. This CDR3 region has 13 residues. CDR1 and CDR2 from the germline V gene are SGHTA and FQGNSA. The CDR3 region is CASSFNSGYGYTF. In DNA, the CDR3 is TGTGCCAGCAGCTTCAACTCAGGATATGGCTACACCTTC.

This clone was counted between two and nine times. This CDR3 reads CASRQGVWETQYF. Here the CDR3 DNA reads TGTGCCAGCAGACAGGGGGTTTGGGAGACCCAGTACTTC. V gene TRBV11-1 combines with J gene TRBJ2-5; 8 bases fit TRBD1. V lost 6 bases and J lost 5; bases outside the gene matches: 5. Germline V gene sequence: CDR1 SGHAT, CDR2 FQDESV (reference sequence). The CDR3 spans 13 residues.

The V gene is TRBV6-6, the J gene TRBJ1-1; D ambiguous. The CDR3 loop spans 13 amino acids. V lost 6 bases, J lost 0 bases, and 8 bases lay in between. Germline V lookup: CDR1 MNHNY, CDR2 SVGAGI (reference sequence). CDR3 sequence: CASRQTMNTEAFF. The CDR3 DNA follows: TGTGCCAGCAGACAGACAATGAACACTGAAGCTTTCTTT.

This chain joins TRBV7-2 and TRBJ2-2, with TRBD2 matching 8 bases. Looked up from germline, CDR1 is SGHTA and CDR2 is FQGNSA. The junction had 14 bases not matched to a gene; V was cut back by 5 bases and J by 6 bases. This CDR3 comprises 17 residues. CDR3 DNA sequence: TGTGCCAGCAGCCCGGCCAAGAGTAGCGGGACCTCCGGGGAGCTGTTTTTT. This sequence encodes CASSPAKSSGTSGELFF.